These 8 T cell receptor beta chains came from one sample sequenced in a study of blood T cell repertoires in COVID-19. Measured with immunoSEQ multiplex PCR; TCRdb has only the in-frame clones, and not every one. The sample lists 40,000 to 60,000 clones; about 83% were seen once. The sample comprised peripheral blood. The receptors were sampled from a human donor in a cohort sampled during active COVID-19.

CDR3 sequence: CASSINGGATDTQYF. The CDR3 DNA is TGTGCCAGTAGTATCAACGGGGGGGCCACAGATACGCAGTATTTT. The chain uses TRBV19 and TRBJ2-3; TRBD2 aligns across 8 bases. There are 15 residues in the CDR3. Germline trimming cut 3 bases from V and 2 bases from J; bases unmatched to any gene: 4. Germline loops: CDR1 LNHDA, CDR2 SQIVND (reference sequence).

V is TRBV5-4 and J is TRBJ2-3; tentatively, D is TRBD2 (5 bases). CDR3 length: 14 residues. Per germline, CDR1 SGHNT and CDR2 YYREEE (reference sequence). V lost 4 bases and J 2 bases, leaving 11 bases between the germline ends. For the CDR3, the DNA is TGTGCCAGCAGCCTGGACTCTACCACAGATACGCAGTATTTT. This encodes CASSLDSTTDTQYF.

This clone was seen a few times. In DNA, the CDR3 is TGCGCCAGCAGGGATCTAAGCGGGAGGGTGGAAGAGCAGTACTTC. It specifies CASRDLSGRVEEQYF. The chain employs TRBV10-2 and TRBJ2-7, with TRBD2 matching 10 bases. The CDR3 is 15 amino acids. Germline lookup yields CDR1 WSHSY and CDR2 SAAADI. The V segment lost 6 bases and the J segment 7 bases; nucleotides outside the gene matches: 12.

The chain is built from TRBV5-6 and TRBJ1-2; 7 bases are shared with TRBD1. The trim removed 1 base at V and 8 bases at J, leaving 17 bases unmatched. The CDR3 loop spans 17 amino acids. Germline V gene lookup returns CDR1 SGHDT and CDR2 YYEEEE. The CDR3 here is CASSLFSPHRQGWGYTF. In DNA form, the CDR3 reads TGTGCCAGCAGCTTGTTCTCGCCACACAGACAGGGCTGGGGCTACACCTTC.

This clone was seen once. V is TRBV27 and J is TRBJ1-2; possibly TRBD1 for D (6 bases). Trimming cost V 2 bases and J 4 bases, with 11 bases left between them. The germline gives CDR1 MNHEY, CDR2 SMNVEV (reference sequence). The CDR3 runs 14 residues. CDR3: CASSLGTTSYGYTF. The DNA of the CDR3 is TGTGCCAGCAGTTTAGGGACAACCTCCTATGGCTACACCTTC.

The chain combines TRBV7-9 with TRBJ2-1; D is uncertain. CDR1 SEHNR and CDR2 FQNEAQ come from the germline V gene (reference sequence). The CDR3 runs 11 residues. V lost 3 bases and J 9 bases, leaving 6 bases between the germline ends. CDR3 sequence: CASSFPSEQFF. The DNA of the CDR3 is TGTGCCAGCAGCTTTCCTTCTGAGCAGTTCTTC.

The chain employs TRBV10-3 and TRBJ1-1, with 7 bases that match TRBD1. J lost 1 base, V lost 9 bases, and 2 bases had no gene match. This CDR3 spans 12 amino acids. Germline assignment: CDR1 ENHRY and CDR2 SYGVKD. CDR3 in amino acids: CAIWTGNTEAFF. The CDR3 DNA reads TGTGCCATTTGGACAGGGAACACTGAAGCTTTCTTT.

In nucleotides, the CDR3 is TGCGCCAGCAGCCCGGACAGGGGGAATTCACCCCTCCACTTT. Translation: CASSPDRGNSPLHF. The V and J genes are TRBV5-1 and TRBJ1-6; TRBD1 aligns across 10 bases. J gave up 7 bases and V 4 bases, and 2 bases lay outside the gene matches. The CDR3 loop spans 14 amino acids. Germline loops: CDR1 SGHRS, CDR2 YFSETQ.